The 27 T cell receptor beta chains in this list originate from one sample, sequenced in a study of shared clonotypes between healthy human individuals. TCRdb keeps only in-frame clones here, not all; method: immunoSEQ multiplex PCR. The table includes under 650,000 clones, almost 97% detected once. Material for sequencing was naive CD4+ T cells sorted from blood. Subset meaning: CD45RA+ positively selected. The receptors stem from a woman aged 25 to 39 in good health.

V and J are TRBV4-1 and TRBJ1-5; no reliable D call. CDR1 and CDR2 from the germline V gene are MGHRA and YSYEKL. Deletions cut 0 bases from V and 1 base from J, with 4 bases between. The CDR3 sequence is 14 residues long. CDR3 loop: CASSQERSNQPQHF. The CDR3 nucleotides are TGCGCCAGCAGCCAAGAAAGAAGCAATCAGCCCCAGCATTTT.

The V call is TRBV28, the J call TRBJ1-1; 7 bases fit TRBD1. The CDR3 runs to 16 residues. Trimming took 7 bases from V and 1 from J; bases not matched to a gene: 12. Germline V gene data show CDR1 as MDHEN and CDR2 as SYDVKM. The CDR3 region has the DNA TGTGCCAGCAAACTTCTGGCCGGGACAGAGAACACTGAAGCTTTCTTT. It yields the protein CASKLLAGTENTEAFF.

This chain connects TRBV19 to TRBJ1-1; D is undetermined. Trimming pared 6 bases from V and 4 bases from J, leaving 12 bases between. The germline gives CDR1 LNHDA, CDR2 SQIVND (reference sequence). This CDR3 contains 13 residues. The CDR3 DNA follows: TGTGCCAGTAGCGTCGGGAGGGTCACTGAAGCTTTCTTT. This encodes CASSVGRVTEAFF.

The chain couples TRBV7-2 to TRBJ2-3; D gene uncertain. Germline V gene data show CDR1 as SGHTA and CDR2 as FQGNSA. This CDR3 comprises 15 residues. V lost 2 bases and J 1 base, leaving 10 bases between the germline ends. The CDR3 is CASSLIGFGTDTQYF. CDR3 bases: TGTGCCAGCAGCTTAATCGGGTTTGGCACAGATACGCAGTATTTT. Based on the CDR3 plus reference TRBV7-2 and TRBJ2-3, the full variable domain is GAGVSQSPSNKVTEKGKDVELRCDPISGHTALYWYRQSLGQGLEFLIYFQGNSAPDKSGLPSDRFSAERTGGSVSTLTIQRTQQEDSAVYLCASSLIGFGTDTQYFGPGTRLTVL.

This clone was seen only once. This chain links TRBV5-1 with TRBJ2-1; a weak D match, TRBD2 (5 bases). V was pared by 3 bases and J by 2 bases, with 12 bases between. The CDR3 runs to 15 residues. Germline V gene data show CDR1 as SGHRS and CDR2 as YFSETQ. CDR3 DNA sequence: TGCGCCAGCAGCTCCCGGGCGGGCACCTACAATGAGCAGTTCTTC. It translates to CASSSRAGTYNEQFF.

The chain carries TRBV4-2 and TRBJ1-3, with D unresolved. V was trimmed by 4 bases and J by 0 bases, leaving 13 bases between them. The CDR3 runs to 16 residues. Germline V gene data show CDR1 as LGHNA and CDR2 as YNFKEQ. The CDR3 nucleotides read TGTGCCAGCAGCCGAGGAGGCGGCCGCTCTGGAAACACCATATATTTT. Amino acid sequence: CASSRGGGRSGNTIYF.

CDR3 residues: CASSFISGPNNEQFF. The CDR3 region has the DNA TGTGCCAGCAGCTTTATTAGCGGGCCTAACAATGAGCAGTTCTTC. This chain connects TRBV7-2 to TRBJ2-1; 7 bases agree with TRBD2. Germline trimming cut 3 bases from V and 5 bases from J; bases unmatched to any gene: 7. Germline-derived CDR1 and CDR2 are SGHTA and FQGNSA. The CDR3 extends over 15 amino acids. Full variable domain (missing parts from reference TRBV7-2 and TRBJ2-1): GAGVSQSPSNKVTEKGKDVELRCDPISGHTALYWYRQSLGQGLEFLIYFQGNSAPDKSGLPSDRFSAERTGGSVSTLTIQRTQQEDSAVYLCASSFISGPNNEQFFGPGTRLTVL.

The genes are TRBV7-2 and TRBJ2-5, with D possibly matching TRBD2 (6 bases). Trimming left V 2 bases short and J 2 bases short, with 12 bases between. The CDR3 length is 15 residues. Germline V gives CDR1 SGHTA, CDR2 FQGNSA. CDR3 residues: CASSLKVAEQETQYF. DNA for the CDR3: TGTGCCAGCAGCTTAAAGGTAGCGGAACAAGAGACCCAGTACTTC.

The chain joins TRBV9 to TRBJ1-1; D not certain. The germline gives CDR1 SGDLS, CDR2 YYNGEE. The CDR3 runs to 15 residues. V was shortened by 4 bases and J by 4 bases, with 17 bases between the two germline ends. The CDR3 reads CASSPEGYLGTEAFF. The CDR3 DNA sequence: TGTGCCAGCAGCCCAGAAGGGTACTTGGGCACTGAAGCTTTCTTT.

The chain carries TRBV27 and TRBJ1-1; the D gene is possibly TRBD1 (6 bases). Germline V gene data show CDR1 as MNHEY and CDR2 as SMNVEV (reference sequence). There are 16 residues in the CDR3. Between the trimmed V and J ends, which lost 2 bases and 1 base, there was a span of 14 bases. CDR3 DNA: TGTGCCAGCAGTTTAGAGGGGGGGCGCGGGAACACTGAAGCTTTCTTT. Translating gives CASSLEGGRGNTEAFF.

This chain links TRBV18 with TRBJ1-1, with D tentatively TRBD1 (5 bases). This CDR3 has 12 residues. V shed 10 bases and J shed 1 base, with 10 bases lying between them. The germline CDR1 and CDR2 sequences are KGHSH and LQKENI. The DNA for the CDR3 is TGTGCCACCGCGGACAAGAACACTGAAGCTTTCTTT. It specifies CATADKNTEAFF.

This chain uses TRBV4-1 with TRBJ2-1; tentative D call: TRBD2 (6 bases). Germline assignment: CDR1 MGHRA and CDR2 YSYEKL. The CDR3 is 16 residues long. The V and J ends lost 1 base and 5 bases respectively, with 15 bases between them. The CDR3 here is CASSQVWRADDNEQFF. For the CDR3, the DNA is TGCGCCAGCAGCCAAGTCTGGAGGGCCGATGACAATGAGCAGTTCTTC.

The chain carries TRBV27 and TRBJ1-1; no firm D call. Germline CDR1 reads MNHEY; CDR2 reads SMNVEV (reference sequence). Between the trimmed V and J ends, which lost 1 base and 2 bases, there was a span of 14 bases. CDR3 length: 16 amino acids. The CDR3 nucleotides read TGTGCCAGCAGTTTATTTCGGTTAGGTGGCAACACTGAAGCTTTCTTT. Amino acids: CASSLFRLGGNTEAFF.

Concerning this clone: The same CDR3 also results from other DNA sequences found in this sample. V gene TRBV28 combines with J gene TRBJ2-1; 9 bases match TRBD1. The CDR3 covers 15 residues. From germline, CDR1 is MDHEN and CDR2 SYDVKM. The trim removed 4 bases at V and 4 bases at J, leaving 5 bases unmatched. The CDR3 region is CASSSPGQGYNEQFF. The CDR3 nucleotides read TGTGCCAGCAGTTCGCCGGGACAGGGTTACAATGAGCAGTTCTTC.

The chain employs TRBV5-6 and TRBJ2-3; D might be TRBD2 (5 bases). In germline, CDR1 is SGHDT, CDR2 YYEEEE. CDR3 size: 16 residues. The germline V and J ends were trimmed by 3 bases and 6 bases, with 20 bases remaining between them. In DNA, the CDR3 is TGTGCCAGCAGCTACACCGGACTTTATAGCGTCGATACGCAGTATTTT. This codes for CASSYTGLYSVDTQYF.

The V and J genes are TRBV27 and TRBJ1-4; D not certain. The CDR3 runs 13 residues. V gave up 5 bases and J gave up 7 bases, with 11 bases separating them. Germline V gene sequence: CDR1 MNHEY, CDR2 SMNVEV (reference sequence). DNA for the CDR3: TGTGCCAGCAGTACCCTCGGAAGTGAAAAACTGTTTTTT. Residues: CASSTLGSEKLFF. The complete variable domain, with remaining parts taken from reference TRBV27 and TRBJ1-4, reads EAQVTQNPRYLITVTGKKLTVTCSQNMNHEYMSWYRQDPGLGLRQIYYSMNVEVTDKGDVPEGYKVSRKEKRNFPLILESPSPNQTSLYFCASSTLGSEKLFFGSGTQLSVL.

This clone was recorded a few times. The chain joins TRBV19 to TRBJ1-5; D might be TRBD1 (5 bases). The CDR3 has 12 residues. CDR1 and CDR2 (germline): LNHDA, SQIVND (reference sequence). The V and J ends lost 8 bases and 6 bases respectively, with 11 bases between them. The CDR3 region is CASWGPGQPQHF. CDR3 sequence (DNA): TGTGCCAGTTGGGGCCCGGGTCAGCCCCAGCATTTT.

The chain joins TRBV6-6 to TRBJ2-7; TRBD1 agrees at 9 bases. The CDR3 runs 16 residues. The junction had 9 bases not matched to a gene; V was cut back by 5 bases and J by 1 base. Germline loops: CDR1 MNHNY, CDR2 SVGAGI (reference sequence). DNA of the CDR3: TGTGCCAGCAGTAAACGTTCCGGGACAGGGTCCTACGAGCAGTACTTC. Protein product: CASSKRSGTGSYEQYF.

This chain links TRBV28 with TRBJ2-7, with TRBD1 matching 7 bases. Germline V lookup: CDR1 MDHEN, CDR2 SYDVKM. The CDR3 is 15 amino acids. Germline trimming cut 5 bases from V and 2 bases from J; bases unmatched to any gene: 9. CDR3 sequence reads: CASSTSTGRAYEQYF. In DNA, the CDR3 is TGTGCCAGCAGTACCTCGACAGGGCGAGCCTACGAGCAGTACTTC.

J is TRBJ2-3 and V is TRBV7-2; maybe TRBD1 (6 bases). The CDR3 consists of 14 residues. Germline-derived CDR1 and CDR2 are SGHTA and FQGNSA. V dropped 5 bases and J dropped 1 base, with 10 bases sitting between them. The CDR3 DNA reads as TGTGCCAGCAGCGACCCAGGGGGCACAGATACGCAGTATTTT. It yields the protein CASSDPGGTDTQYF.

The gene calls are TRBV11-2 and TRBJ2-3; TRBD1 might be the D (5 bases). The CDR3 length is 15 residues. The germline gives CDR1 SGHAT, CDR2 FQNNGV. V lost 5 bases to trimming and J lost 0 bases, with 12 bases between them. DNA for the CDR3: TGTGCCAGCAGCCATCGACAGACTAGCACAGATACGCAGTATTTT. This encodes CASSHRQTSTDTQYF.

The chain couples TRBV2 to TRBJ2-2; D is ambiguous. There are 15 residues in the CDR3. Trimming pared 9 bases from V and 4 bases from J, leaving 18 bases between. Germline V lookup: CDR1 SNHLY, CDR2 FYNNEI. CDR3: CARQSRDQSTGELFF. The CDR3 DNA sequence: TGTGCCAGACAATCTAGGGATCAGAGCACCGGGGAGCTGTTTTTT.

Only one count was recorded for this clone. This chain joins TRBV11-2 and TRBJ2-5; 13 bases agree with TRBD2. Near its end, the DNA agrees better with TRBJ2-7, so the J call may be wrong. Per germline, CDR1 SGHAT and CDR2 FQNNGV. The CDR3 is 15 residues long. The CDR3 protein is CASSPGLAGLYEQYF. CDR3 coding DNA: TGTGCCAGCAGCCCGGGACTAGCGGGGTTATACGAGCAGTACTTC.

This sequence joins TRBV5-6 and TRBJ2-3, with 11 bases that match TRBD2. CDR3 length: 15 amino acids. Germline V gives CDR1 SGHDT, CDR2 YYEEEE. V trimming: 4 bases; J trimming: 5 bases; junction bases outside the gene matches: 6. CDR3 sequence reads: CASSELAGAVDTQYF. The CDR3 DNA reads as TGTGCCAGCAGCGAACTAGCGGGAGCGGTAGATACGCAGTATTTT.

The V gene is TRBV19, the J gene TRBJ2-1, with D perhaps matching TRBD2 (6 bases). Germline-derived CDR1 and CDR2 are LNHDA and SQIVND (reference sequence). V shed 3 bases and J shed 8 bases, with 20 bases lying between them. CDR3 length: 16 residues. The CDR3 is CASSIYLRGNIHEQFF. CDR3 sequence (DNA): TGTGCCAGTAGTATCTATTTGCGGGGCAATATACATGAGCAGTTCTTC.

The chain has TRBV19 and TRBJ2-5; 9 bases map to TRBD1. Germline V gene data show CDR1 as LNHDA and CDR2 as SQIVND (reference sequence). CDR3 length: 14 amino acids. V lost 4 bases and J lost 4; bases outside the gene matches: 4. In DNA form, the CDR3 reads TGTGCCAGTAGTACACGGGGACAGGGAGAGACCCAGTACTTC. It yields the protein CASSTRGQGETQYF.

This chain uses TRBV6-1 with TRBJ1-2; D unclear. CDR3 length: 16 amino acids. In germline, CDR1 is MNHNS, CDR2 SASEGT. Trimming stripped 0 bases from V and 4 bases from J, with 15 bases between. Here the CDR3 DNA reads TGTGCCAGCAGTGAAGCGGGTGGTCAGATAATCTATGGCTACACCTTC. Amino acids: CASSEAGGQIIYGYTF.